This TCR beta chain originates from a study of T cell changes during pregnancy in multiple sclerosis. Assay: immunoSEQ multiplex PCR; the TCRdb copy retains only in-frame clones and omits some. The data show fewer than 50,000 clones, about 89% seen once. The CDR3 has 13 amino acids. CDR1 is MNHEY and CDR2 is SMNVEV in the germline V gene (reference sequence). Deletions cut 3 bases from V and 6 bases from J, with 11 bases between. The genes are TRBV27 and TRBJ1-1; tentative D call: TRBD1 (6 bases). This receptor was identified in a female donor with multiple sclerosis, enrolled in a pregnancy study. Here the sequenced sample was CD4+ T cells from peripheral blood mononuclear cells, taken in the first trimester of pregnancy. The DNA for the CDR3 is TGTGCCAGCAGTTTCACAGGGATCGCTGAAGCTTTCTTT. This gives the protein CASSFTGIAEAFF.